A selection of T cell receptor beta chains follows, all from one sample in a study of beta chain features in type 1 diabetes. Method: immunoSEQ multiplex PCR; TCRdb's copy keeps in-frame clones and lacks some. In the table there are under 900,000 clones, 15% to 20% of which are singletons. Sample: naive CD4+ T cells from blood. These TCRs come from a woman under 30 in good health. Each CDR3 is given with its conserved first and last residue. The order of the fields is CDR3 protein, CDR3 DNA, V gene, D gene, CDR3 length, J gene, clone size. The D gene is left open where the match is weak. Only part of the rows carry a size: once, few, many, or a class if the clone is expanded.

CDR3: CASSLISGDEQFF; DNA: TGTGCCAGCAGTCTTATTTCGGGGGATGAGCAGTTCTTC; V: TRBV7-2; D: .; length: 13; J: TRBJ2-1; size: .
CDR3: CASSLKSSGYNEQFF; DNA: TGTGCCAGCAGCTTAAAATCTAGCGGCTACAATGAGCAGTTCTTC; V: TRBV7-2; D: TRBD2; length: 15; J: TRBJ2-1; size: few
CDR3: CASSESGAGSQETQYF; DNA: TGTGCCAGCAGTGAATCGGGAGCGGGGTCGCAAGAGACCCAGTACTTC; V: TRBV2; D: TRBD2; length: 16; J: TRBJ2-5; size: .
CDR3: CASSLAGRRGTQYF; DNA: TGCGCCAGCAGCTTGGCTGGCAGGAGGGGGACCCAGTACTTC; V: TRBV5-1; D: .; length: 14; J: TRBJ2-5; size: .
CDR3: CASSYGTGIGQETQYF; DNA: TGTGCCAGCAGTTACGGTACGGGAATCGGCCAAGAGACCCAGTACTTC; V: TRBV6-5; D: .; length: 16; J: TRBJ2-5; size: few
CDR3: CASSIGQGPTYGYTF; DNA: TGTGCCAGTTCCATCGGTCAGGGGCCCACGTATGGCTACACCTTC; V: TRBV2; D: .; length: 15; J: TRBJ1-2; size: few
CDR3: CASTLRLAGVRDTGELFF; DNA: TGTGCCAGCACCCTCCGACTAGCGGGAGTTAGGGACACCGGGGAGCTGTTTTTT; V: TRBV27; D: TRBD2; length: 18; J: TRBJ2-2; size: .
CDR3: CASSLQGANRGRTQYF; DNA: TGTGCCAGCAGTTTACAGGGGGCAAATAGAGGACGGACCCAGTACTTC; V: TRBV7-2; D: TRBD1; length: 16; J: TRBJ2-5; size: .
CDR3: CASSQDSQSGTADTQYF; DNA: TGCGCCAGCAGCCAAGATAGTCAGAGCGGGACGGCAGATACGCAGTATTTT; V: TRBV4-3; D: TRBD2; length: 17; J: TRBJ2-3; size: few
CDR3: CASRAGEDYGYTF; DNA: TGTGCCAGTAGGGCAGGGGAGGACTATGGCTACACCTTC; V: TRBV19; D: .; length: 13; J: TRBJ1-2; size: once
CDR3: CASSYLGGTKNIQYF; DNA: TGTGCCAGCAGTTACCTGGGGGGAACCAAAAACATTCAGTACTTC; V: TRBV6-5; D: .; length: 15; J: TRBJ2-4; size: .
CDR3: CASSEDYSGNTIYF; DNA: TGTGCCAGCAGTGAGGATTACTCTGGAAACACCATATATTTT; V: TRBV2; D: .; length: 14; J: TRBJ1-3; size: few
CDR3: CASSAYQETQYF; DNA: TGTGCCAGCAGCGCGTACCAAGAGACCCAGTACTTC; V: TRBV5-4; D: .; length: 12; J: TRBJ2-5; size: .
CDR3: CASSSTVSTDTQYF; DNA: TGTGCCAGTAGCTCAACAGTTAGCACAGATACGCAGTATTTT; V: TRBV19; D: .; length: 14; J: TRBJ2-3; size: .
CDR3: CSALTGGAGQPQHF; DNA: TGCAGCGCCCTCACAGGGGGCGCAGGTCAGCCCCAGCATTTT; V: TRBV29-1; D: TRBD1; length: 14; J: TRBJ1-5; size: few
CDR3: CASSYLPSEAYEQYF; DNA: TGTGCCAGCAGCTACCTCCCTAGCGAAGCCTACGAGCAGTACTTC; V: TRBV28; D: .; length: 15; J: TRBJ2-7; size: .
CDR3: CASSLAGREAFF; DNA: TGTGCCAGCAGCCTAGCGGGTCGAGAGGCTTTCTTT; V: TRBV7-3; D: .; length: 12; J: TRBJ1-1; size: .
CDR3: CASSPANSYNEQFF; DNA: TGTGCCAGCTCCCCGGCCAATAGCTACAATGAGCAGTTCTTC; V: TRBV9; D: .; length: 14; J: TRBJ2-1; size: few
CDR3: CASSQDRFGTADRQPQHF; DNA: TGTGCCAGCAGCCAAGATCGATTCGGAACAGCCGACCGGCAGCCCCAGCATTTT; V: TRBV4-2; D: .; length: 18; J: TRBJ1-5; size: few
CDR3: CASSLQRSYNEQFF; DNA: TGTGCCAGCAGCTTACAACGCTCCTACAATGAGCAGTTCTTC; V: TRBV7-9; D: .; length: 14; J: TRBJ2-1; size: few
CDR3: CASSLGSYNEQFF; DNA: TGTGCCAGCAGTTTGGGCTCCTACAATGAGCAGTTCTTC; V: TRBV28; D: .; length: 13; J: TRBJ2-1; size: .
CDR3: CASSHQWSSYNEQFF; DNA: TGCGCCAGCAGCCATCAGTGGAGCTCCTACAATGAGCAGTTCTTC; V: TRBV4-1; D: .; length: 15; J: TRBJ2-1; size: few
CDR3: CASSYRQGYEKLFF; DNA: TGTGCCAGCAGCTACCGACAGGGATATGAAAAACTGTTTTTT; V: TRBV7-9; D: TRBD1; length: 14; J: TRBJ1-4; size: few
CDR3: CASSPPRSGGVYEQYF; DNA: TGTGCCAGCAGTCCCCCCCGGTCGGGGGGCGTATACGAGCAGTACTTC; V: TRBV28; D: .; length: 16; J: TRBJ2-7; size: few